This T cell receptor (beta chain) was found in a study of blood T cell repertoires in COVID-19. Looking at the study overall: Sites across the United States, Italy and Spain contributed samples from acute and convalescent COVID-19. Sources were T cells, B-cell-depleted T cells, or PBMCs; the material itself was cDNA or gDNA.

CDR1 and CDR2 from the germline V gene are SNHLY and FYNNEI. The CDR3 runs to 15 residues. Trimming left V 7 bases short and J 0 bases short, with 13 bases between. This table comes from immunoSEQ multiplex PCR, and its TCRdb copy is limited to in-frame clones, with some not included. The sample yields over 200,000 clones, under 90% seen once. Sequenced material: PBMCs or T cells enriched from blood (not recorded which). The chain has TRBV2 and TRBJ1-5, with D unresolved. The sequence derives from a woman aged 45 to 65 with acute COVID-19. The CDR3 reads CASKRAVNSNQPQHF. The CDR3 DNA reads as TGTGCCAGCAAGAGGGCGGTGAATAGCAATCAGCCCCAGCATTTT.